Below are 22 T cell receptor beta chains sequenced from a single sample in a study of blood T cell repertoires in COVID-19. Using immunoSEQ multiplex PCR, the repertoire was profiled, and TCRdb retains in-frame clones only, with some absent. Altogether about 240,000 clones are present, 85% to 90% being singletons, with the ten largest covering 5.5% to 9%. What was sequenced was peripheral blood. The receptors were sampled from a woman between 70 and 85 years old with active or convalescent COVID-19.

The chain employs TRBV15 and TRBJ1-2; 8 positions match TRBD1. CDR1 is LNHNV, CDR2 YYDKDF, per germline (reference sequence). This CDR3 is built from 16 residues. Losses at the gene ends were 0 bases for V and 6 bases for J; bases not matched to a gene: 9. The CDR3 nucleotides read TGTGCCACCAGCAGAGATAATCAGGGGGCTCGGAATGGCTACACCTTC. It translates to CATSRDNQGARNGYTF.

J is TRBJ2-5 and V is TRBV7-2; no reliable D call. Looked up from germline, CDR1 is SGHTA and CDR2 is FQGNSA. The germline V and J ends were trimmed by 1 base and 4 bases, with 13 bases remaining between them. This CDR3 region has 15 residues. The CDR3 here is CASSLGFGHSETQYF. For the CDR3, the DNA is TGTGCCAGCAGCTTAGGCTTCGGTCACTCAGAGACCCAGTACTTC.

The rearrangement links TRBV6-5 to TRBJ1-3; TRBD1 matches 9 bases. Trimming at V came to 0 bases and at J to 4 bases, leaving 1 base not matched to a gene. From germline, CDR1 is MNHEY and CDR2 SVGAGI. This CDR3 has 15 residues. CDR3: CASSYSGTGGNTIYF. CDR3 sequence (DNA): TGTGCCAGCAGTTACTCCGGGACAGGGGGAAACACCATATATTTT.

The rearrangement uses TRBV19 and TRBJ1-2; D is undetermined. Per the germline V gene, CDR1 is LNHDA and CDR2 is SQIVND (reference sequence). This CDR3 spans 13 amino acids. Trimming took 6 bases from V and 2 from J, leaving 10 bases between them. CDR3 DNA sequence: TGTGCCAGTAGGGGGAGAGAGAACTATGGCTACACCTTC. Encoded protein: CASRGRENYGYTF. Supplemented by reference TRBV19 and TRBJ1-2, the full variable domain reads DGGITQSPKYLFRKEGQNVTLSCEQNLNHDAMYWYRQDPGQGLRLIYYSQIVNDFQKGDIAEGYSVSREKKESFPLTVTSAQKNPTAFYLCASRGRENYGYTFGSGTRLTVV.

In nucleotides, the CDR3 is TGTGCCAGCAGTTACTCGGGGGGGAGAAGGGGCTACACCTTC. This sequence encodes CASSYSGGRRGYTF. J is TRBJ1-2 and V is TRBV6-5, with TRBD1 as a possible D gene (5 bases). CDR3 length: 14 amino acids. Between the trimmed V and J ends, which lost 0 bases and 8 bases, there was a span of 13 bases. Germline loops: CDR1 MNHEY, CDR2 SVGAGI.

Comments on this clone: This sample also contains other DNA sequences that code for the same CDR3. The V call is TRBV6-5, the J call TRBJ1-1; 7 positions match TRBD1. The CDR3 totals 13 residues. The junction had 1 base not matched to a gene; V was cut back by 5 bases and J by 1 base. Germline-derived CDR1 and CDR2 are MNHEY and SVGAGI. CDR3: CASSRTGNTEAFF. CDR3 DNA sequence: TGTGCCAGCAGTAGGACAGGGAACACTGAAGCTTTCTTT.

The rearrangement joins TRBV5-4 to TRBJ1-1; D may be TRBD1 (5 bases). Per germline, CDR1 SGHNT and CDR2 YYREEE (reference sequence). V lost 6 bases to trimming and J lost 3 bases, with 18 bases between them. The length of the CDR3 is 15 residues. This chain's CDR3 is CASIPSMGRDTEAFF. CDR3 nucleotide sequence: TGTGCCAGCATCCCCTCGATGGGCAGGGACACTGAAGCTTTCTTT.

The chain recombines TRBV29-1 with TRBJ1-1; D not certain. V lost 7 bases to trimming and J lost 0 bases, with 9 bases between them. The CDR3 runs 12 residues. The germline gives CDR1 SQVTM, CDR2 ANQGSEA. This CDR3 reads CSGSVMNTEAFF. The CDR3 DNA sequence: TGCAGCGGCTCGGTCATGAACACTGAAGCTTTCTTT.

The chain couples TRBV7-8 to TRBJ1-2; D may be TRBD1 (6 bases). The CDR3 sequence is 14 residues long. Germline CDR1 SGHVS, CDR2 FQNEAQ. Trimming removed 5 bases at V and 1 base at J, with 11 bases between. For the CDR3, the DNA is TGTGCCAGCAGCAACAGGGAGAATAACTATGGCTACACCTTC. This encodes CASSNRENNYGYTF.

The rearrangement links TRBV21-1 to TRBJ2-1; the D segment call TRBD2 is taken from the table without a DNA check. TRBV21-1 is reported as a pseudogene. This CDR3 comprises 16 residues. CDR3 sequence (DNA): TGTGCCAGCAGCAAAGTCCTAGCGGGGTCCTACAATGAGCAGTTCTTC. This encodes CASSKVLAGSYNEQFF.

The rearrangement links TRBV7-2 to TRBJ2-7, with 9 bases matching TRBD1. This CDR3 contains 14 residues. Germline V lookup: CDR1 SGHTA, CDR2 FQGNSA. Trimming removed 7 bases from V and 2 bases from J; junction bases left unmatched: 6. CDR3 residues: CASKPGQGPYEQYF. The CDR3 DNA follows: TGTGCCAGCAAACCGGGACAGGGACCCTACGAGCAGTACTTC.

DNA of the CDR3: TGTGCCAGCAGTTTAGGCTCCGGAGGGACAGGCTACGAGCAGTACTTC. Encoded protein: CASSLGSGGTGYEQYF. The V call is TRBV28, the J call TRBJ2-7, with 8 bases identical to TRBD1. CDR1 and CDR2 from the germline V gene are MDHEN and SYDVKM. Trimming at V came to 2 bases and at J to 3 bases, leaving 9 bases not matched to a gene. This CDR3 is built from 16 residues.

The V call is TRBV10-3, the J call TRBJ2-7; 8 bases fit TRBD2. J was trimmed by 4 bases and V by 4 bases; bases with no gene match: 9. The CDR3 has 15 amino acids. In germline, CDR1 is ENHRY, CDR2 SYGVKD. In DNA, the CDR3 is TGTGCCATCAGTGGGTTTAGCGGGGTTAAGTACGAGCAGTACTTC. Its translation is CAISGFSGVKYEQYF.

The chain combines TRBV2 with TRBJ1-4, with 7 positions matching TRBD1. The trim removed 4 bases at V and 3 bases at J, leaving 17 bases unmatched. From germline, CDR1 is SNHLY and CDR2 FYNNEI. CDR3 length equals 19 residues. CDR3 protein: CASSAEAGGFGFANEKLFF. CDR3 coding DNA: TGTGCCAGCAGTGCAGAAGCAGGGGGTTTTGGATTTGCTAATGAAAAACTGTTTTTT.

The J gene is TRBJ1-1, the V gene TRBV25-1; D is unresolved. Germline assignment: CDR1 MGHDK and CDR2 SYGVNS. Trimming left V 6 bases short and J 5 bases short, with 13 bases between. This CDR3 has 13 residues. In DNA form, the CDR3 reads TGTGCCAGCAGCACATCTCTCATAACTGAAGCTTTCTTT. It encodes CASSTSLITEAFF. The complete variable domain, with remaining parts taken from reference TRBV25-1 and TRBJ1-1, reads EADIYQTPRYLVIGTGKKITLECSQTMGHDKMYWYQQDPGMELHLIHYSYGVNSTEKGDLSSESTVSRIRTEHFPLTLESARPSHTSQYLCASSTSLITEAFFGQGTRLTVV.

This clone has only a few counts. V is TRBV18 and J is TRBJ2-3, with 16 positions matching TRBD2. Germline CDR1 KGHSH, CDR2 LQKENI. The CDR3 runs 16 residues. Trimming cost V 3 bases and J 8 bases; bases outside gene matches: 5. The CDR3 DNA is TGTGCCAGCTCACCTGGGACTAGCGGGGGGGCCGGTACGCAGTATTTT. This sequence encodes CASSPGTSGGAGTQYF.

This rearrangement joins TRBV2 to TRBJ2-1; 8 nucleotides match TRBD2. CDR1 and CDR2 from the germline V gene are SNHLY and FYNNEI. The CDR3 is 14 residues long. The V segment lost 5 bases and the J segment 7 bases; nucleotides outside the gene matches: 7. CDR3 amino acids: CASSPAGAVNEQFF. The CDR3 nucleotides read TGTGCCAGCAGTCCAGCGGGGGCAGTGAATGAGCAGTTCTTC.

The chain links TRBV7-2 to TRBJ2-7; D unresolved. V dropped 5 bases and J dropped 2 bases, with 16 bases sitting between them. The CDR3 consists of 15 residues. CDR1 is SGHTA, CDR2 FQGNSA, per germline. CDR3 residues: CASSPLPSLPYEQYF. Here the CDR3 DNA reads TGTGCCAGCAGCCCTCTCCCCTCCCTACCCTACGAGCAGTACTTC.

The chain carries TRBV19 and TRBJ1-6, with unresolved D. There are 11 residues in the CDR3. Looked up from germline, CDR1 is LNHDA and CDR2 is SQIVND (reference sequence). Trimming took 8 bases from V and 10 from J, leaving 9 bases between them. In DNA form, the CDR3 reads TGTGCCAGTGGCCTCACGTCACCCCTCCACTTT. It yields the protein CASGLTSPLHF.

The rearrangement uses TRBV5-1 and TRBJ1-1; no clear D gene. The CDR3 length is 13 residues. Germline V gene lookup returns CDR1 SGHRS and CDR2 YFSETQ. V gave up 4 bases and J gave up 1 base, with 8 bases separating them. CDR3 in amino acids: CASSQAQNTEAFF. For the CDR3, the DNA is TGCGCCAGCAGCCAGGCCCAGAACACTGAAGCTTTCTTT.

This chain connects TRBV3-1 (or the pseudogene TRBV3-2) to TRBJ2-2; no clear D gene. Trimming cost V 5 bases and J 3 bases, with 16 bases left between them. This CDR3 has 16 residues. Germline CDR1 reads LGHDT; CDR2 reads YNNKEL (reference sequence). CDR3 bases: TGTGCCAGCAGCTTTTTGATCAGGAAAGACACCGGGGAGCTGTTTTTT. Residues: CASSFLIRKDTGELFF.

This chain uses TRBV11-2 with TRBJ2-5; the match to TRBD1 covers 7 bases. The CDR3 runs 14 residues. The V gene's germline CDR1 is SGHAT and CDR2 FQNNGV. V was pared by 8 bases and J by 9 bases, with 15 bases of the junction left unmatched. For the CDR3, the DNA is TGTGCCAGCGCCTACCTCGGGGACAGCCCGCCCCAGTACTTC. This sequence encodes CASAYLGDSPPQYF.